These 2 T cell receptor beta chains came from one sample sequenced in a study of shared clonotypes between healthy human individuals. Generated by immunoSEQ multiplex PCR, the TCRdb table keeps only in-frame clones and is missing some. There are roughly 110,000 clones in the sample; 55% to 80% occur only once, and roughly 24% lies in the top ten. Sequenced: memory CD8+ T cells sorted from blood. Described subset: CD45RO+ cells pooled with CCR7-negative TemRA cells. Source of these receptors: a woman between 25 and 40 years old in good health.

The V call is TRBV30, the J call TRBJ2-2, with TRBD1 identical over 7 bases. This CDR3 region has 15 residues. Germline V gene data show CDR1 as GTSNPN and CDR2 as SVGIG (reference sequence). J was trimmed by 3 bases and V by 0 bases; bases with no gene match: 4. DNA of the CDR3: TGTGCCTGGAGTGTAGGGGGCAGGGACACCGGGGAGCTGTTTTTT. This sequence encodes CAWSVGGRDTGELFF.

This sequence joins TRBV29-1 and TRBJ2-5, with D tentatively TRBD1 (5 bases). Near its end, the DNA agrees better with TRBJ2-7, so the J call may be wrong. Germline CDR1 reads SQVTM; CDR2 reads ANQGSEA. This CDR3 spans 13 amino acids. The CDR3 here is CSVNTVQGTEQYF. The CDR3 DNA reads as TGCAGCGTTAATACAGTGCAGGGCACCGAGCAGTACTTC.